This is a list of T cell receptor beta chains from one sample in a study of human T cells and chemical hapten exposure. TCRdb re-called the RACE reads through MiXCR, storing one row per CDR3 protein. The table lists approximately 320,000 distinct CDR3 sequences, 5.5% of them singletons. The sequences come from whole blood, collected in connection with sensitization to the hapten diphenylcyclopropenone (DPC). These receptors were obtained from a young woman with alopecia areata. Some clones in this sample may be carry-over from other donors' samples. Both conserved end residues are part of each CDR3. The D gene is left open where the match is weak. Clone size is stated in some rows and not others, as once, few, many or a class when expanded.

>NA|many|TRBJ1-1|TRBV3-1
CASSRWDTEAFF
TGTGCCAGCAGCAGGTGGGACACTGAAGCTTTCTTT
>TRBD2|NA|TRBJ2-1|TRBV7-2
CASTGLPGTSLNEQFF
TGTGCCAGCACCGGATTACCCGGGACTAGCTTAAATGAGCAGTTCTTC
>TRBD2|NA|TRBJ2-5|TRBV2
CASSERGAGETQYF
TGTGCCAGCAGTGAGCGGGGGGCGGGAGAGACCCAGTACTTC
>TRBD2|NA|TRBJ2-3|TRBV3-1
CASSPGLYWRGDPDTQYF
TGTGCCAGCAGCCCAGGTCTCTACTGGCGGGGGGATCCAGATACGCAGTATTTT
>NA|few|TRBJ1-4|TRBV28
CASSFEGLYEKLFF
TGTGCCAGCAGTTTCGAGGGGTTGTACGAAAAACTGTTTTTT
>NA|NA|TRBJ2-7|TRBV5-1
CASSYNRAYYEQYF
TGCGCCAGCAGCTACAACAGGGCCTACTACGAGCAGTACTTC
>TRBD1|few|TRBJ1-6|TRBV10-3
CAISPTGLHNSPLHF
TGTGCCATCAGTCCGACAGGGTTACATAATTCACCCCTCCACTTT
>TRBD2|NA|TRBJ2-5|TRBV12-5
CASGFGGGRETQYF
TGTGCTAGTGGTTTTGGCGGGGGGAGAGAGACCCAGTACTTC
>NA|NA|TRBJ2-5|TRBV2
CASTGLGVETQYF
TGTGCCAGCACCGGACTGGGGGTCGAGACCCAGTACTTC
>TRBD1|NA|TRBJ2-7|TRBV5-1
CASSLQGQDYEQYF
TGCGCCAGCAGCTTACAAGGACAGGACTACGAGCAGTACTTC
>NA|many|TRBJ1-5|TRBV6-2/TRBV6-3
CASSFYRDRNQPQHF
TGTGCCAGCAGTTTCTACAGGGATCGCAATCAGCCCCAGCATTTT
>NA|many|TRBJ1-6|TRBV6-2/TRBV6-3
CASSPIHDGGSSYNSPLHF
TGTGCCAGCAGCCCGATTCATGACGGAGGGAGCTCCTATAATTCACCCCTCCACTTT
>NA|NA|TRBJ2-5|TRBV12-3/TRBV12-4
CASSLEGGGQRETQYF
TGTGCCAGCAGTTTGGAGGGGGGAGGCCAGAGAGAGACCCAGTACTTC
>NA|NA|TRBJ2-2|TRBV12-3/TRBV12-4
CASSFRQGNAGELFF
TGTGCCAGCAGTTTCAGGCAGGGTAATGCCGGGGAGCTGTTTTTT
>NA|few|TRBJ1-6|TRBV5-5
CASSGTVVRQFYNSPLHF
TGTGCCAGCAGCGGAACCGTTGTGCGACAGTTTTATAATTCACCCCTCCACTTT
>NA|few|TRBJ2-7|TRBV25-1
CASSPTTVAYEQYF
TGTGCCAGCAGCCCGACGACAGTTGCCTACGAGCAGTACTTC
>NA|many|TRBJ1-1|TRBV20-1
CSASRDGGGTEAFF
TGCAGTGCTAGCCGGGACGGAGGGGGCACTGAAGCTTTCTTT
>NA|NA|TRBJ2-3|TRBV27
CASYLTGNTDTQYF
TGTGCCTCGTACCTCACAGGGAACACAGATACGCAGTATTTT
>TRBD1|many|TRBJ1-1|TRBV5-1
CASSLQGARTEAFF
TGCGCCAGCAGCTTGCAGGGGGCGCGCACTGAAGCTTTCTTT
>NA|NA|TRBJ1-2|TRBV6-5
CASSYSDAVYGYTF
TGTGCCAGCAGTTACTCAGATGCTGTCTATGGCTACACCTTC
>NA|many|TRBJ2-5|TRBV18
CASSPGAPGPLETQYF
TGTGCCAGCTCACCAGGGGCGCCGGGTCCTCTAGAGACCCAGTACTTC
>TRBD1|many|TRBJ1-6|TRBV18
CASSLGQGSNSPLHF
TGTGCCAGCTCATTGGGACAGGGTAGTAATTCACCCCTCCACTTT
>TRBD1|NA|TRBJ2-7|TRBV5-6
CASSRGQGSYEQYF
TGTGCCAGCAGTCGCGGACAGGGGTCATACGAGCAGTACTTC
>NA|many|TRBJ1-1|TRBV4-2
CASSQDPALGVRTEAFF
TGTGCCAGCAGCCAAGATCCGGCGCTAGGGGTAAGAACTGAAGCTTTCTTT
>TRBD1|many|TRBJ1-5|TRBV6-5
CASSLSQGTGQPQHF
TGTGCCAGCAGTTTATCACAGGGGACCGGTCAGCCCCAGCATTTT
>NA|many|TRBJ2-3|TRBV5-4
CASSLSPSFSTDTQYF
TGTGCCAGCAGCTTGAGTCCGTCATTTAGCACAGATACGCAGTATTTT
>NA|many|TRBJ2-5|TRBV11-2
CATETGLGQETQYF
TGTGCCACCGAAACAGGGCTGGGACAAGAGACCCAGTACTTC
>TRBD1|few|TRBJ1-1|TRBV20-1
CSASWIRTGSSTEAFF
TGCAGTGCTAGTTGGATCAGGACAGGGTCCAGCACTGAAGCTTTCTTT
>NA|many|TRBJ2-2|TRBV6-4
CASSDRGDTGELFF
TGTGCCAGCAGTGACAGGGGGGACACCGGGGAGCTGTTTTTT
>NA|many|TRBJ2-2|TRBV7-8
CASSPQGPGELFF
TGTGCCAGCAGCCCGCAGGGGCCCGGGGAGCTGTTTTTT
>TRBD1|many|TRBJ1-6|TRBV7-9
CASRTGDNSPLHF
TGTGCCAGCAGGACAGGGGATAATTCACCCCTCCACTTT
>NA|NA|TRBJ1-4|TRBV4-3
CASSQDLATNEKLFF
TGCGCCAGCAGCCAAGACCTGGCAACTAATGAAAAACTGTTTTTT
>NA|many|TRBJ1-2|TRBV7-2
CASSGKGGENYGYTF
TGTGCCAGCAGTGGGAAGGGGGGAGAAAACTATGGCTACACCTTC
>TRBD1|NA|TRBJ2-3|TRBV7-3
CASSRSGTGRTDTQYF
TGTGCCAGCAGCCGTTCCGGGACAGGGCGCACAGATACGCAGTATTTT
>NA|many|TRBJ1-2|TRBV7-8
CASSLGTAKPNYGYTF
TGTGCCAGCAGCTTAGGGACAGCTAAACCGAACTATGGCTACACCTTC
>TRBD1|many|TRBJ1-5|TRBV10-3
CAISALPSQTGSNQPQHF
TGTGCCATCAGTGCCCTCCCCAGCCAGACAGGGAGCAATCAGCCCCAGCATTTT
>NA|NA|TRBJ1-1|TRBV6-5
CASSPTYHTQENTEAFF
TGTGCCAGCAGCCCTACCTACCATACACAGGAAAACACTGAAGCTTTCTTT
>NA|few|TRBJ1-1|TRBV7-9
CASSLGTTNEAFF
TGTGCCAGCAGCTTAGGGACAACGAATGAAGCTTTCTTT
>NA|NA|TRBJ1-1|TRBV20-1
CSASNPPLSFF
TGCAGTGCTAGTAACCCCCCGTTAAGTTTCTTT
>NA|few|TRBJ1-3|TRBV12-3/TRBV12-4
CASSTKTGLNSGNTIYF
TGTGCCAGCAGTACCAAAACGGGACTCAATTCTGGAAACACCATATATTTT
>NA|NA|TRBJ1-3|TRBV6-1
CASSEGGASGNTIYF
TGTGCCAGCAGTGAAGGGGGGGCCTCTGGAAACACCATATATTTT
>NA|few|TRBJ1-3|TRBV6-1
CASSELGSGNTIYF
TGTGCCAGCAGTGAACTAGGATCTGGAAACACCATATATTTT
>NA|many|TRBJ1-3|TRBV20-1
CSARDALLSGNTIYF
TGCAGTGCTAGAGATGCACTGCTCTCTGGAAACACCATATATTTT
>NA|NA|TRBJ2-4|TRBV4-3
CASSQDSAGALNIQYF
TGCGCCAGCAGCCAAGATTCCGCAGGGGCCCTAAACATTCAGTACTTC
>NA|NA|TRBJ1-1|TRBV6-5
CASSYSFSGNTEAFF
TGTGCCAGCAGTTACTCTTTTTCAGGGAACACTGAAGCTTTCTTT
>NA|NA|TRBJ1-4|TRBV12-5
CASGPPGGAREKLFF
TGTGCTAGTGGTCCCCCCGGAGGGGCTCGGGAAAAACTGTTTTTT
>TRBD1|NA|TRBJ2-1|TRBV29-1
CSVPHRGREQFF
TGCAGCGTTCCGCACAGGGGGCGAGAGCAGTTCTTC
>TRBD1|NA|TRBJ1-5|TRBV29-1
CSVRTGLSNQPQHF
TGCAGCGTTAGGACAGGACTAAGCAATCAGCCCCAGCATTTT